This T cell receptor (beta chain) derives from a study of CD8 T cells in ankylosing spondylitis. Study outcomes and limitations: A motif of roughly 8 highly homologous TCR beta variants was seen as apparently characteristic of ankylosing spondylitis blood. Matched synovial fluid from ankylosing spondylitis patients was reported to be enriched for disease-linked clones. The disease-linked clones had a CD8+ phenotype and low blood frequencies.

As the method for making TCR beta libraries, quantitative 5'-RACE with molecular barcodes was used. Each CDR3 protein gets one entry after TCRdb re-called the 5' RACE reads with MiXCR. The table has 250,000 to 300,000 distinct CDR3 sequences, 20% seen once. This clonotype occurred a few times. As yet, its antigen is unknown. This CDR3 is 14 amino acids long. V gave up 4 bases and J gave up 2 bases; unmatched junction bases: 2. The germline V gene has CDR1 SGHVS and CDR2 FNYEAQ. The chain carries TRBV7-6 and TRBJ2-5; 9 bases agree with TRBD2. The sequencing sample was made of blood, either unsorted or a sorted T cell fraction (not recorded which). This receptor was taken from a male donor with ankylosing spondylitis or in good health (not recorded which). The CDR3 DNA reads as TGTGCCAGCAGCTACCTAGCGGGACAAGAGACCCAGTACTTC. As protein: CASSYLAGQETQYF.